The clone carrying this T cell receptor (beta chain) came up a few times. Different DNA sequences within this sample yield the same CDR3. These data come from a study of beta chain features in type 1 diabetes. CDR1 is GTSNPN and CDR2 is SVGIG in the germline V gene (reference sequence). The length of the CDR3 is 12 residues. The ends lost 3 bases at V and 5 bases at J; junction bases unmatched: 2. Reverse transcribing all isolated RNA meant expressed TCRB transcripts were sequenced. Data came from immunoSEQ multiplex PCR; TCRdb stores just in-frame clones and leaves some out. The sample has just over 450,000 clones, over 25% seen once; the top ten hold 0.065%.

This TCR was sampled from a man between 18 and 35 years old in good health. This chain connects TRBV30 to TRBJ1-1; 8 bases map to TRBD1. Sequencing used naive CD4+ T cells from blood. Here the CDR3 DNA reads TGTGCCTGGAGCAGGGGGCGGACTGAAGCTTTCTTT. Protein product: CAWSRGRTEAFF.